Shown below are 16 T cell receptor beta chains from a single sample sequenced in a study of a mutant IDH1 vaccine in newly diagnosed glioma. Their antigens are not known. Clones were read by immunoSEQ multiplex PCR, and TCRdb kept only the in-frame ones, dropping some. Among roughly 11,000 clones listed, over 75% were seen once. Time point reported: week 5, during vaccination. Topical imiquimod accompanied each vaccine dose, which consisted of 300 ug of mutant IDH1 20-mer peptide. The sample consisted of PBMCs, taken from a glioma patient whose treatment included an IDH1 peptide vaccine. These receptors all come from a woman in her thirties or forties with glioma. Some clones in this sample may be carry-over from other donors' samples.

This clone was found a few times. The V call is TRBV7-9, the J call TRBJ1-4; tentative D call: TRBD1 (5 bases). V lost 4 bases and J 8 bases, leaving 14 bases between the germline ends. Germline V gene data show CDR1 as SEHNR and CDR2 as FQNEAQ (reference sequence). The CDR3 has 14 residues. CDR3 residues: CASSWGEGEEKLFF. The CDR3, as DNA: TGTGCCAGCAGCTGGGGTGAAGGGGAAGAAAAACTGTTTTTT.

The count of this clone is one. The V call is TRBV30, the J call TRBJ1-4; D unclear. Trimming stripped 4 bases from V and 4 bases from J, with 7 bases between. This CDR3 spans 12 amino acids. CDR1 and CDR2 (germline): GTSNPN, SVGIG (reference sequence). The CDR3 coding sequence is TGTGCCTGGAACAGCTATAATGAAAAACTGTTTTTT. Encoded protein: CAWNSYNEKLFF.

The J gene is TRBJ2-7, the V gene TRBV2; 8 bases agree with TRBD1. The CDR3 consists of 13 residues. Germline V gives CDR1 SNHLY, CDR2 FYNNEI. V trimming: 6 bases; J trimming: 3 bases; junction bases outside the gene matches: 4. Here the CDR3 reads CASSGQGLYEQYF. CDR3 coding DNA: TGTGCCAGCAGCGGACAGGGACTCTACGAGCAGTACTTC.

The J gene is TRBJ1-1, the V gene TRBV6-5; D unresolved. Germline V gives CDR1 MNHEY, CDR2 SVGAGI. The CDR3 runs to 13 residues. V shed 6 bases and J shed 0 bases, with 8 bases lying between them. CDR3 DNA sequence: TGTGCCAGCAGACGGCCCATGAACACTGAAGCTTTCTTT. It is translated as CASRRPMNTEAFF.

DNA of the CDR3: TGCGCCACCAAGGATGGGACAGGGACGGACGAGCAGTACTTC. Translated: CATKDGTGTDEQYF. The J gene is TRBJ2-7, the V gene TRBV5-1, with TRBD1 identical over 9 bases. Germline CDR1 and CDR2: SGHRS and YFSETQ. There are 14 residues in the CDR3. The junction had 12 bases not matched to a gene; V was cut back by 9 bases and J by 5 bases.

J is TRBJ1-6 and V is TRBV6-1; D unclear. CDR3 length: 12 amino acids. CDR1 and CDR2 (germline): MNHNS, SASEGT. V lost 6 bases and J lost 11, with 11 bases in between. The CDR3 coding sequence is TGTGCCAGCAGAGGAGGGAGAGCACCCCTCCACTTT. This codes for CASRGGRAPLHF.

This clone has just one count. The gene calls are TRBV29-1 and TRBJ2-1, with D perhaps TRBD1 or TRBD2 (5 bases each). Germline V gene lookup returns CDR1 SQVTM and CDR2 ANQGSEA. Trimming removed 0 bases from V and 2 bases from J, with 14 bases in between. The CDR3 runs to 16 residues. CDR3 residues: CSVEDRGRATYNEQFF. As DNA, the CDR3 is TGCAGCGTTGAAGATCGGGGCAGGGCGACCTACAATGAGCAGTTCTTC.

The chain is built from TRBV4-1 and TRBJ1-5, with 7 bases fitting TRBD1. The CDR3 has 19 amino acids. CDR1 is MGHRA, CDR2 YSYEKL, per germline. V lost 4 bases, J lost 4 bases, and 19 bases stayed unmatched. CDR3 region: CASSRSGTEGGVGNQPQHF. Written as DNA, the CDR3 is TGCGCCAGCAGCCGCTCCGGGACAGAGGGAGGGGTGGGTAATCAGCCCCAGCATTTT.

The rearrangement links TRBV7-9 to TRBJ1-4; D not certain. CDR1 SEHNR and CDR2 FQNEAQ come from the germline V gene (reference sequence). The CDR3 consists of 13 residues. Trimming left V 6 bases short and J 8 bases short, with 13 bases between. CDR3 protein: CASRVEMGEKLFF. The CDR3 DNA sequence: TGTGCCAGCAGGGTCGAAATGGGGGAAAAACTGTTTTTT.

The chain is built from TRBV5-1 and TRBJ2-5; D is perhaps TRBD1 or TRBD2 (5 bases each). The CDR3 spans 14 residues. Germline V gene data show CDR1 as SGHRS and CDR2 as YFSETQ. Trimming stripped 3 bases from V and 0 bases from J, with 9 bases between. The CDR3 sequence is CASSSWGNQETQYF. CDR3 nucleotide sequence: TGCGCCAGCAGCTCGTGGGGGAACCAAGAGACCCAGTACTTC.

This sequence joins TRBV30 and TRBJ1-4; 7 bases agree with TRBD1. CDR3 length equals 13 residues. V shed 2 bases and J 8 bases; nucleotides not matched to a gene: 5. Germline V gives CDR1 GTSNPN, CDR2 SVGIG (reference sequence). CDR3 sequence reads: CAWSTGALEKLFF. The CDR3, as DNA: TGTGCCTGGAGTACAGGGGCCTTGGAAAAACTGTTTTTT.

The chain employs TRBV6-6 and TRBJ1-1; D is undetermined. Germline CDR1 MNHNY, CDR2 SVGAGI (reference sequence). CDR3 size: 14 residues. The ends were cut back, 2 bases at V and 0 bases at J, with 7 bases in the middle. CDR3 sequence reads: CASSYTRLNTEAFF. The CDR3 nucleotides are TGTGCCAGCAGTTACACCAGGTTGAACACTGAAGCTTTCTTT.

The chain has TRBV7-9 and TRBJ2-7; perhaps TRBD2 as D (6 bases). Trimming shortened V by 0 bases and J by 3 bases, and 12 bases separated the two germline ends. The CDR3 has 15 amino acids. Germline V gives CDR1 SEHNR, CDR2 FQNEAQ (reference sequence). DNA for the CDR3: TGTGCCAGCAGCTTAGCGCGGGACGGGGACTACGAGCAGTACTTC. Its protein is CASSLARDGDYEQYF.

The chain joins TRBV19 to TRBJ2-5; D may be TRBD1 or TRBD2 (6 bases each). V was cut by 3 bases and J by 5 bases, with 25 bases left in between. This CDR3 has 18 residues. In germline, CDR1 is LNHDA, CDR2 SQIVND (reference sequence). This chain's CDR3 is CASSMPRKGLTGAETQYF. DNA of the CDR3: TGTGCCAGTAGTATGCCCCGAAAGGGACTTACGGGGGCTGAGACCCAGTACTTC.

The rearrangement uses TRBV15 and TRBJ2-5; D perhaps matches TRBD2 (6 bases). Germline V lookup: CDR1 LNHNV, CDR2 YYDKDF (reference sequence). The V gene lost 0 bases and the J gene lost 5 bases, with 7 bases spanning the gap. The CDR3 sequence is 13 residues long. CDR3 in amino acids: CATSRDRGETQYF. As DNA, the CDR3 is TGTGCCACCAGCAGAGATCGGGGGGAGACCCAGTACTTC.

V is TRBV7-9 and J is TRBJ2-1; D gene unclear. The germline gives CDR1 SEHNR, CDR2 FQNEAQ (reference sequence). V was clipped by 6 bases and J by 9 bases, with 12 bases between them. This CDR3 is built from 12 residues. The CDR3 sequence is CASRLVAGEQFF. In DNA, the CDR3 is TGTGCCAGCAGACTCGTTGCTGGTGAGCAGTTCTTC.